Presented here are 9 T cell receptor beta chains from one specimen sequenced in a study of blood T cell repertoires in COVID-19. Measured with immunoSEQ multiplex PCR; TCRdb has only the in-frame clones, and not every one. The sample contains roughly 32,000 clones, roughly 92% of which appear only once. Input material: peripheral blood. The origin of the receptors is a man aged 55 to 70 with acute or convalescent COVID-19.

The V call is TRBV7-9, the J call TRBJ2-7; D unresolved. CDR1 and CDR2 (germline): SEHNR, FQNEAQ (reference sequence). V lost 4 bases to trimming and J lost 2 bases, with 3 bases between them. The CDR3 covers 11 residues. The CDR3 region has the DNA TGTGCCAGCAGCTCCACCTACGAGCAGTACTTC. Protein product: CASSSTYEQYF.

This chain links TRBV5-1 with TRBJ2-7; tentatively, D is TRBD2 (6 bases). The CDR3 runs to 12 residues. V was pared by 4 bases and J by 7 bases, with 12 bases between. The germline V gene encodes CDR1 SGHRS and CDR2 YFSETQ. The CDR3 coding sequence is TGCGCCAGCAGCAGGGGACTCGAGGAGCAGTACGTC. Translation: CASSRGLEEQYV.

This clone was observed once. The chain has TRBV9 and TRBJ2-1; TRBD2 is a possible D gene (6 bases). Germline CDR1 is SGDLS and CDR2 is YYNGEE. Trimming took 10 bases from V and 6 from J, leaving 17 bases between them. There are 13 residues in the CDR3. The CDR3 DNA reads as TGTGCCTCTTCGGGGGTGGGGCCCAATGAGCAGTTCTTC. Encoded protein: CASSGVGPNEQFF.

The genes are TRBV18 and TRBJ2-1; 8 bases are a match to TRBD1. Losses at the gene ends were 0 bases for V and 6 bases for J; bases not matched to a gene: 4. Germline V gene sequence: CDR1 KGHSH, CDR2 LQKENI. The CDR3 runs 15 residues. CDR3 nucleotides: TGTGCCAGCTCACCACCGGACAGGGAGTCCAATGAGCAGTTCTTC. Residues: CASSPPDRESNEQFF.

The rearrangement links TRBV7-3 to TRBJ1-1, with 8 bases matching TRBD1. The CDR3 extends over 14 amino acids. The ends lost 3 bases at V and 4 bases at J; junction bases unmatched: 4. The V gene's germline CDR1 is SGHTA and CDR2 FQGTGA. The DNA for the CDR3 is TGTGCCAGCAGCTTTACAGGGGGAGGCACTGAAGCTTTCTTT. Its translation is CASSFTGGGTEAFF.

The chain uses TRBV5-1 and TRBJ1-3; D remains unclear. The CDR3 covers 14 residues. V dropped 5 bases and J dropped 0 bases, with 9 bases sitting between them. The germline CDR1 and CDR2 sequences are SGHRS and YFSETQ. The CDR3 region is CASSRDASGNTIYF. The DNA of the CDR3 is TGCGCCAGCAGTCGCGATGCCTCTGGAAACACCATATATTTT.

The gene calls are TRBV19 and TRBJ1-1, with 7 bases aligning to TRBD1. The J segment lost 0 bases and the V segment lost 2 bases, leaving 6 bases of the junction unmatched. The germline V gene has CDR1 LNHDA and CDR2 SQIVND (reference sequence). The CDR3 contains 16 residues. The CDR3 DNA reads TGTGCCAGTAGTATACGGGACAGAGGCTTGAACACTGAAGCTTTCTTT. Protein product: CASSIRDRGLNTEAFF.

The sample holds a few counts of this clone. This chain links TRBV15 with TRBJ1-4, with 7 bases fitting TRBD1. The germline gives CDR1 LNHNV, CDR2 YYDKDF (reference sequence). V lost 1 base to trimming and J lost 4 bases; unmatched junction nucleotides: 0. The CDR3 length is 14 residues. CDR3 residues: CATSRGQGNEKLFF. The CDR3, as DNA: TGTGCCACCAGCAGAGGACAGGGTAATGAAAAACTGTTTTTT. Variable domain in full (rest from reference TRBV15 and TRBJ1-4): DAMVIQNPRYQVTQFGKPVTLSCSQTLNHNVMYWYQQKSSQAPKLLFHYYDKDFNNEADTPDNFQSRRPNTSFCFLDIRSPGLGDTAMYLCATSRGQGNEKLFFGSGTQLSVL.

This clone was seen more than once but under ten times. The V call is TRBV23-1, the J call TRBJ2-7; D is possibly TRBD2 (5 bases). TRBV23-1 is an ORF; its function is uncertain. This CDR3 is 13 amino acids long. The V end was cut by 0 bases, the J end by 2 bases, with 5 bases between. CDR3 bases: TGCGCCAGCAGTCAATCGAGGGCCTACGAGCAGTACTTC. As protein: CASSQSRAYEQYF.